This T cell receptor beta chain was captured by sequencing in a study of beta chain features in type 1 diabetes. About the research overall: On cell yields, gender and age, patients and healthy donors were similar.

Expressed TCRB transcripts were sequenced after all isolated RNA was converted to cDNA. Clones were read by immunoSEQ multiplex PCR, and TCRdb kept only the in-frame ones, dropping some. The table lists 140,000 to 150,000 clones, about 10% of them singletons. This clone was found a few times. The clonotype comes from a young man in good health. The sequencing sample was made of naive CD4+ T cells from blood.

Here the CDR3 reads CASNSRGGATLSEAFF. The CDR3 bases are TGTGCCAGCAACTCAAGGGGAGGGGCCACCTTGTCTGAAGCTTTCTTT. The V and J genes are TRBV7-9 and TRBJ1-1; D perhaps matches TRBD1 (5 bases). The CDR3 loop spans 16 amino acids. Trimming removed 7 bases at V and 6 bases at J, with 24 bases between. Germline V CDR1 and CDR2: SEHNR, FQNEAQ (reference sequence).